The 15 T cell receptor beta chains below come from one sample, sequenced in a study of identical twins. TCRdb ran MiXCR on the 5' RACE reads and lists one entry per CDR3 protein. This sample has roughly 720,000 distinct CDR3 sequences, with roughly 20% found just once. These sequences were also reported in another study, on T cells expressing NK-cell markers.

Sample: PBMCs. These TCRs come from a young woman in good health.

This clonotype was counted only a few times. The chain combines TRBV12-3 or TRBV12-4 with TRBJ2-7; no clear D. Trimming left V 3 bases short and J 2 bases short, with 11 bases between. This CDR3 spans 14 amino acids. The DNA of the CDR3 is TGTGCCAGCAGTTTGGCCACTAAAGCCTACGAGCAGTACTTC. It specifies CASSLATKAYEQYF.

V usage is TRBV13 and J usage is TRBJ2-7, with D possibly being TRBD2 (6 bases). Trimming shortened V by 5 bases and J by 7 bases, and 21 bases separated the two germline ends. Germline-derived CDR1 and CDR2 are PRHDT and FYEKMQ (reference sequence). This CDR3 spans 15 amino acids. CDR3: CASSPRGAGSREQYF. DNA for the CDR3: TGTGCCAGCAGCCCCCGTGGAGCGGGTTCTCGGGAGCAGTACTTC.

V gene TRBV9 combines with J gene TRBJ1-4; no clear D. Germline V CDR1 and CDR2: SGDLS, YYNGEE. The CDR3 runs 15 residues. The ends were cut back, 0 bases at V and 2 bases at J, with 8 bases in the middle. The CDR3 sequence is CASSVGPGTNEKLFF. CDR3 nucleotides: TGTGCCAGCAGCGTAGGGCCCGGCACTAATGAAAAACTGTTTTTT.

The chain is built from TRBV20-1 and TRBJ1-1, with 9 positions matching TRBD1. Trimming cost V 3 bases and J 1 base; bases outside gene matches: 6. The CDR3 loop spans 15 amino acids. The germline gives CDR1 DFQATT, CDR2 SNEGSKA (reference sequence). The CDR3 nucleotides read TGCAGTGCTAGGGGACAGGGAAGGGGGAACACTGAAGCTTTCTTT. Its protein is CSARGQGRGNTEAFF.

Here the CDR3 reads CSAARTSGDETQYF. The DNA of the CDR3 is TGCAGTGCCGCACGGACTAGCGGGGACGAGACCCAGTACTTC. V gene TRBV20-1 combines with J gene TRBJ2-5; 12 nucleotides align to TRBD2. Looked up from germline, CDR1 is DFQATT and CDR2 is SNEGSKA (reference sequence). This CDR3 is 14 amino acids long. Trimming at V came to 6 bases and at J to 5 bases, leaving 7 bases not matched to a gene.

There are a few counts of this clonotype. The chain employs TRBV6-1 and TRBJ2-7; 13 bases are shared with TRBD2. The CDR3 contains 16 residues. Germline assignment: CDR1 MNHNS and CDR2 SASEGT. J gave up 2 bases and V 6 bases, and 7 bases lay outside the gene matches. The CDR3 spells CASRRLAGGTPYEQYF. The CDR3 DNA reads TGTGCCAGCAGGCGACTAGCGGGAGGAACGCCCTACGAGCAGTACTTC.

This clonotype was counted only a few times. The chain links TRBV11-2 to TRBJ2-3, with 9 bases identical to TRBD2. Germline V gives CDR1 SGHAT, CDR2 FQNNGV. Losses at the gene ends were 0 bases for V and 1 base for J; bases not matched to a gene: 5. There are 17 residues in the CDR3. The CDR3 region is CASSLDFRTSGTDTQYF. CDR3 DNA sequence: TGTGCCAGCAGCTTAGACTTTCGGACTAGCGGCACAGATACGCAGTATTTT.

The genes are TRBV12-3 or TRBV12-4 and TRBJ2-5, with D unclear. This CDR3 contains 13 residues. Trimming shortened V by 3 bases and J by 2 bases, and 7 bases separated the two germline ends. CDR3 bases: TGTGCCAGCAGTTTTAACTCGCAAGAGACCCAGTACTTC. The encoded protein is CASSFNSQETQYF.

This clonotype was counted between two and nine times. The chain carries TRBV9 and TRBJ2-3; the D is unclear. The germline V gene encodes CDR1 SGDLS and CDR2 YYNGEE. V was cut by 0 bases and J by 6 bases, with 14 bases left in between. The CDR3 totals 15 residues. CDR3 coding DNA: TGTGCCAGCAGCGTAGGGCCCGGAGCGCCGGATACGCAGTATTTT. Protein: CASSVGPGAPDTQYF.

There are a few counts of this clonotype. V and J are TRBV6-1 and TRBJ2-1; no reliable D call. CDR1 is MNHNS and CDR2 is SASEGT in the germline V gene. The CDR3 contains 12 residues. Trimming pared 2 bases from V and 7 bases from J, leaving 6 bases between. In DNA form, the CDR3 reads TGTGCCAGCAGTGAAAGACTTAATGAGCAGTTCTTC. The encoded protein is CASSERLNEQFF.

This clonotype was seen a few times. This rearrangement joins TRBV25-1 to TRBJ2-5, with D possibly called TRBD1 or TRBD2 (5 bases each). CDR3 length: 15 amino acids. Germline-derived CDR1 and CDR2 are MGHDK and SYGVNS. V was shortened by 1 base and J by 2 bases, with 11 bases between the two germline ends. The CDR3 loop reads CASSESGQIQETQYF. CDR3 DNA sequence: TGTGCCAGCAGTGAATCGGGGCAGATACAAGAGACCCAGTACTTC.

This clonotype was counted a few times. V gene TRBV7-2 combines with J gene TRBJ2-7; 8 bases align to TRBD2. The CDR3 loop spans 19 amino acids. Unmatched junction bases numbered 20, after V lost 4 bases and J lost 3 bases. Germline V gives CDR1 SGHTA, CDR2 FQGNSA. The chain's CDR3 is CASSSPPGSGGSIHYEQYF. The DNA of the CDR3 is TGTGCCAGCAGCTCCCCTCCGGGGAGCGGGGGTTCCATTCACTACGAGCAGTACTTC.

V and J are TRBV9 and TRBJ2-7; D is ambiguous. V shed 4 bases and J shed 4 bases, with 21 bases lying between them. The germline CDR1 and CDR2 sequences are SGDLS and YYNGEE. This CDR3 region has 16 residues. CDR3 region: CASSPKADLAIYEQYF. The CDR3 coding sequence is TGTGCCAGCAGCCCAAAGGCGGATCTGGCGATATACGAGCAGTACTTC.

The genes are TRBV6-1 and TRBJ1-2, with 7 bases that match TRBD1. This CDR3 has 13 amino acids. J was trimmed by 8 bases and V by 6 bases; bases with no gene match: 9. Germline-derived CDR1 and CDR2 are MNHNS and SASEGT. The CDR3 bases are TGTGCCAGCAGACTAACAGGGGCTTCGGGCTACACCTTC. It codes for CASRLTGASGYTF.

This clonotype was observed a handful of times. The CDR3 here is CASSRDSKGYNEQFF. The CDR3 nucleotides are TGTGCCAGCAGCCGTGACAGCAAAGGTTACAATGAGCAGTTCTTC. The rearrangement links TRBV11-2 to TRBJ2-1; D is possibly TRBD1 (5 bases). The CDR3 runs to 15 residues. Trimming removed 5 bases at V and 4 bases at J, with 15 bases between. The V gene's germline CDR1 is SGHAT and CDR2 FQNNGV.